A selection of T cell receptor beta chains follows, all from one sample in a study of T cell responses to AZD1222 COVID-19 vaccine. The repertoire was sequenced with immunoSEQ multiplex PCR; TCRdb's copy has only in-frame clones and lacks some. The sample holds around 140,000 clones; around 92% are singletons and the top ten take about 2.7%. The sequences come from peripheral blood, collected on day 0 of AZD1222 vaccination. These receptor sequences come from an adult in good health. Both conserved end residues are part of each CDR3. Each record gives: V gene, J gene, clone size, D gene, CDR3 DNA, CDR3 protein. The D gene is left open where the match is weak. The size field is filled for only some rows; it gives once, few, many or a size class.

TRBV5-4	TRBJ1-6	NA	TRBD1	TGTGCCAGCAGCTCGACAGGGGTCGGATCACCCCTCCACTTT	CASSSTGVGSPLHF
TRBV5-5	TRBJ2-2	NA	TRBD2	TGTGCCAGCAGCTTGACCCCGCTAGCGGGAAACACCGGGGAGCTGTTTTTT	CASSLTPLAGNTGELFF
TRBV5-8	TRBJ1-6	NA	NA	TGTGCCAGCAGCAACCGGGACGCCTCTTATTCACCCCTCCACTTT	CASSNRDASYSPLHF
TRBV29-1	TRBJ2-5	NA	TRBD2	TGCAGCGTTGAATTTGGTAGCGGGGGGTACGAGACCCAGTACTTC	CSVEFGSGGYETQYF
TRBV19	TRBJ2-3	NA	NA	TGTGCCAGTAGTTTAAGTTATGGGCAGCGCGTAGATACGCAGTATTTT	CASSLSYGQRVDTQYF
TRBV11-3	TRBJ2-7	once	NA	TGTGCCAGCAGCGGGGGGCACTCCTACGAGCAGTACTTC	CASSGGHSYEQYF
TRBV4-1	TRBJ1-2	once	NA	TGCGCCAGCAGCCACCCGGGACCTACGCTGGTACCGTATGGCTACACCTTC	CASSHPGPTLVPYGYTF
TRBV2	TRBJ2-5	NA	NA	TGTGCCAGCAGCCGGGACCTTGAAGAGACCCAGTACTTC	CASSRDLEETQYF
TRBV6-5	TRBJ1-5	NA	NA	TGTGCCAGCAGTTCAAGGCAGGGAAGTCAGCCCCAGCATTTT	CASSSRQGSQPQHF
TRBV7-2	TRBJ1-5	once	NA	TGTGCCAGCAGCAGCCGACAGTTTGGTCCCCAGCATTTT	CASSSRQFGPQHF
TRBV27	TRBJ1-4	NA	NA	TGTGCCAGCAGTTTATCTTTGAGGAATGAAAAACTGTTTTTT	CASSLSLRNEKLFF
TRBV18	TRBJ1-1	NA	NA	TGTGCCAGCTCACCATTCGGGTCCAGGGAAGCTTTCTTT	CASSPFGSREAFF
TRBV30	TRBJ1-3	NA	TRBD1	TGTGCCTGGGGAACCGGGACAGTCTCTGGAAACACCATATATTTT	CAWGTGTVSGNTIYF
TRBV6-5	TRBJ1-5	few	TRBD1	TGTGCCAGCAGTCCGGGACAGGCCCCTAATCAGCCCCAGCATTTT	CASSPGQAPNQPQHF
TRBV6-5	TRBJ1-1	NA	NA	TGTGCCAGCAGTTACGATCGAAAGAGGACTGAAGCTTTCTTT	CASSYDRKRTEAFF
TRBV4-1	TRBJ2-7	NA	TRBD2	TGCGCCAGCAGCCAAGCCGCTAGCGGGGGGCGTGCCTCCTACGAGCAGTACTTC	CASSQAASGGRASYEQYF
TRBV9	TRBJ2-3	NA	NA	TGTGCCAGCAGCGTAGGGTCTAGGGGGTCCACAGATACGCAGTATTTT	CASSVGSRGSTDTQYF
TRBV18	TRBJ2-7	NA	TRBD1	TGTGCCAGCTCACCGCGGACAGGGGGAAACGAGCAGTACTTC	CASSPRTGGNEQYF
TRBV5-8	TRBJ1-1	few	TRBD1	TGTGCCAGCAGCTTGGACCGCACAGGGGGCAACACTGAAGCTTTCTTT	CASSLDRTGGNTEAFF
TRBV14	TRBJ2-7	NA	TRBD2	TGTGCCAGCAGCCCTTGGACTAGCGGGACCTACGAGCAGTACTTC	CASSPWTSGTYEQYF
TRBV5-1	TRBJ1-2	NA	NA	TGCGCCAGCAGCCCGGAATACTATGGCTACACCTTC	CASSPEYYGYTF
TRBV5-4	TRBJ1-1	NA	NA	TGTGCCAGCAGCTTGCGACAGAACACTGAAGCTTTCTTT	CASSLRQNTEAFF
TRBV29-1	TRBJ1-4	NA	NA	TGCAGCGTTGAAGACAGGGCCGCTAATGAAAAACTGTTTTTT	CSVEDRAANEKLFF
TRBV3-1/TRBV3-2	TRBJ2-2	NA	NA	TGTGCCAGCAGCCAAGTGGTTACGATGCTGTTTTTT	CASSQVVTMLFF
TRBV27	TRBJ1-6	NA	NA	TGTGCCAGCAGTTTAGGGGGGATGGATAATTCACCCCTCCACTTT	CASSLGGMDNSPLHF
TRBV4-3	TRBJ2-7	NA	NA	TGCGCCAGCAGCCCGGTTGGAGGACTTGGGGAGCAGTACTTC	CASSPVGGLGEQYF
TRBV7-2	TRBJ1-2	NA	TRBD1	TGTGCCAGCAGCTTAGGACAGGGAGCTAACTATGGCTACACCTTC	CASSLGQGANYGYTF
TRBV18	TRBJ1-2	NA	NA	TGTGCCAGCTCCGCGGTGGGCACAGCTAACTATGGCTACACCTTC	CASSAVGTANYGYTF
TRBV6-5	TRBJ1-4	NA	TRBD1	TGTGCCAGCAGTACAGGGGGGACTAATGAAAAACTGTTTTTT	CASSTGGTNEKLFF
TRBV28	TRBJ1-4	NA	NA	TGTGCCAGCACCCGGGGTGGAGGCATTAATGAAAAACTGTTTTTT	CASTRGGGINEKLFF
TRBV6-2/TRBV6-3	TRBJ2-7	NA	NA	TGTGCCAGCAGTTACTCCCTCTCCGAGCAGTACTTC	CASSYSLSEQYF
TRBV28	TRBJ1-4	NA	NA	TGTGCCAGCAGTCAGAATGAAAAACTGTTTTTT	CASSQNEKLFF
TRBV11-2	TRBJ2-7	NA	TRBD2	TGTGCCAGCAGCTTAGACTTAAGCGGGAGCCCCGAGCAGTACTTC	CASSLDLSGSPEQYF
TRBV12-3/TRBV12-4	TRBJ1-5	NA	NA	TGTGCCAGCAGTTTCGGGGGAAGTCAGCCCCAGCATTTT	CASSFGGSQPQHF
TRBV28	TRBJ2-7	NA	NA	TGTGCCACCCGAAAGCGCAAATGGTCGAGGGGCGAGCAGTACTTC	CATRKRKWSRGEQYF
TRBV7-2	TRBJ2-7	NA	TRBD2	TGTGCCAGCAGCCCAAGGACCACCTATACTAGCGGGAGCTACGAGCAGTACTTC	CASSPRTTYTSGSYEQYF
TRBV9	TRBJ1-1	NA	TRBD1	TGTGCCAGCAGCGTAGCGTCCGGGACAGCTGAAGCTTTCTTT	CASSVASGTAEAFF
TRBV7-9	TRBJ2-7	NA	NA	TGTGCCAGCAGCTCTCCACTGGGGGGCTACGAGCAGTACTTC	CASSSPLGGYEQYF
TRBV28	TRBJ1-3	NA	NA	TGTGCCAGCAGTTCCGAGGGAGGGGCCTCTGGAAACACCATATATTTT	CASSSEGGASGNTIYF
TRBV3-1/TRBV3-2	TRBJ1-1	NA	NA	TGTGCCAGCAGCCTGTCATTCGCTGAAGCTTTCTTT	CASSLSFAEAFF
TRBV5-1	TRBJ1-6	NA	TRBD1	TGCGCCAGCAGCCTCCAGGGGGAATCACATTCACCCCTCCACTTT	CASSLQGESHSPLHF
TRBV30	TRBJ1-1	NA	NA	TGTGCCTGGAGTGTAGCGGCGGGGGGGGAAGCTTTCTTT	CAWSVAAGGEAFF
TRBV6-2/TRBV6-3	TRBJ1-3	NA	TRBD1	TGTGCCAGCAGCCGAACAGGGGAAGTGGCTGGAAACACCATATATTTT	CASSRTGEVAGNTIYF
TRBV28	TRBJ2-3	NA	NA	TGTGCCAGCAGTACCCTAGTTGGGGGAGTGGACACAGATACGCAGTATTTT	CASSTLVGGVDTDTQYF
TRBV4-1	TRBJ1-2	NA	NA	TGCGCCAGCAGCCAAGTGGCAGGTAGTAACTATGGCTACACCTTC	CASSQVAGSNYGYTF
TRBV21-1	TRBJ1-1	NA	NA	TGTGCCAGCAGCATATCAACAGGGGGAGGGAACACTGAAGCTTTCTTT	CASSISTGGGNTEAFF
TRBV2	TRBJ2-5	NA	TRBD1	TGTGCCAGCACCCAGGGGGCGCAGGGGACCCAGTACTTC	CASTQGAQGTQYF
TRBV14	TRBJ1-5	NA	NA	TGTGCCAGCAGCCAGGGACCCAATCAGCCCCAGCATTTT	CASSQGPNQPQHF
TRBV9	TRBJ1-2	NA	NA	TGTGCCAGCAGCGTAGGAGTGAGTGGCTACACCTTC	CASSVGVSGYTF
TRBV5-1	TRBJ1-2	NA	TRBD1	TGCGCCAGCAGCCTGGGACAGCTGGATGGCTACACCTTC	CASSLGQLDGYTF
TRBV28	TRBJ1-1	NA	NA	TGTGCCAGCAGTTTATCTTTAAACACTGAAGCTTTCTTT	CASSLSLNTEAFF
TRBV6-5	TRBJ1-1	NA	NA	TGTGCCAGCAGCGGGTACACTGAAGCTTTCTTT	CASSGYTEAFF
TRBV2	TRBJ1-2	NA	NA	TGTGCCAGCGACAGTTCCTGGAATGGCTACACCTTC	CASDSSWNGYTF
TRBV11-2	TRBJ1-3	few	NA	TGTGCCAGCAGCTTAGAGAGAGGGACGGGAAACACCATATATTTT	CASSLERGTGNTIYF
TRBV7-2	TRBJ1-4	NA	NA	TGTGCCAGCAGCTTAGTGGGGGCGACTACTAATGAAAAACTGTTTTTT	CASSLVGATTNEKLFF
TRBV5-4	TRBJ2-7	once	TRBD2	TGTGCCAGCAGTGGAGCGGGATCCCCCTACGAGCAGTACTTC	CASSGAGSPYEQYF
TRBV5-8	TRBJ1-2	NA	NA	TGTGCCAGCAGCTTGGAACAGGCGATCGGCTACACCTTC	CASSLEQAIGYTF
TRBV24-1	TRBJ2-1	NA	NA	TGTGCCACCAGTGATTCTTGGGACTGGACTGAGCAGTTCTTC	CATSDSWDWTEQFF
TRBV9	TRBJ1-1	NA	TRBD1	TGTGCCAGCAGCGCACAGACAGGGTTAGCTGAAGCTTTCTTT	CASSAQTGLAEAFF